The rows below give T cell receptor beta chains drawn from one sample of a study of blood T cell repertoires in COVID-19. Using immunoSEQ multiplex PCR, the repertoire was profiled, and TCRdb retains in-frame clones only, with some absent. The sample lists 140,000 or so clones, approximately 88% occurring once. Material for sequencing was peripheral blood. The receptors stem from a woman in her forties or fifties with acute or convalescent COVID-19. Both conserved end residues are part of each CDR3.

V gene	CDR3 protein
TRBV5-1	CASSILLSGTSYNEQFF
TRBV5-1	CASSVTGLESYNEQFF
TRBV5-4	CASSAIAGGTYNEQFF
TRBV18	CASSRYRDVEQPQHF
TRBV11-1	CASSGRSHYGYTF
TRBV7-2	CASSFSGTAGQPQHF
TRBV6-4	CASSQQGMENTGELFF
TRBV7-8	CASSLERTGGMEAFF
TRBV5-1	CASRPTSGTAYEQYF
TRBV24-1	CATSDPTGQGQPQHF
TRBV5-1	CASSSGLAGGYQETQYF
TRBV3-1/TRBV3-2	CASSPSAGDETQYF
TRBV25-1	CASMGGTGELFF
TRBV7-9	CASSYRGTGEGYTF
TRBV3-1/TRBV3-2	CASSQPQTVTSNYGYTF
TRBV5-5	CASSQGQGYNSPLHF
TRBV19	CASSMSGTGENQPQHF
TRBV12-3/TRBV12-4	CASSLSGEQFF
TRBV28	CASSSSGLSSYNSPLHF
TRBV6-5	CASSRRFSSTDTQYF
TRBV15	CATSGTGNTYEQYF
TRBV6-5	CASSYREGIEQYF